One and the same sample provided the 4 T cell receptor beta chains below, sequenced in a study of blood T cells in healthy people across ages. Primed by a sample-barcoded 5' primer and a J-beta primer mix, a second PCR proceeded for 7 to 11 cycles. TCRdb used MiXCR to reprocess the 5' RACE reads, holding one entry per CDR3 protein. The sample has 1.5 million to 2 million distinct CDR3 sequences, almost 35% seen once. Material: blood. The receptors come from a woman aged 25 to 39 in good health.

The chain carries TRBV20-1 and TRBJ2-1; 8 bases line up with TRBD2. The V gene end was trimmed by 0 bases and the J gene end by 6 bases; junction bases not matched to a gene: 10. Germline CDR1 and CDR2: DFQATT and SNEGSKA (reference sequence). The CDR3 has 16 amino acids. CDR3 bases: TGCAGTGCTAGAGATTTAAGGAGCGGGAGAGGCAATGAGCAGTTCTTC. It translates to CSARDLRSGRGNEQFF.

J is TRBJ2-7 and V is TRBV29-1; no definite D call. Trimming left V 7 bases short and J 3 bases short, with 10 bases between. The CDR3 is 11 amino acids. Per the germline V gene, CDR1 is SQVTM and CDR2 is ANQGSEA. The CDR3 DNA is TGCAGCGCCCCAGGAAACTACGAGCAGTACTTC. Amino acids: CSAPGNYEQYF.

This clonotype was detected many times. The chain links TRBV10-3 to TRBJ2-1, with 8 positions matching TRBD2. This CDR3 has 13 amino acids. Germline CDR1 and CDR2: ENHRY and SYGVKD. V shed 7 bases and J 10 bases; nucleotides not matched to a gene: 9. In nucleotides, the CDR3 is TGTGCCATCAATGGGCCCGGGAGGGCCGAGCAGTTCTTC. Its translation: CAINGPGRAEQFF.

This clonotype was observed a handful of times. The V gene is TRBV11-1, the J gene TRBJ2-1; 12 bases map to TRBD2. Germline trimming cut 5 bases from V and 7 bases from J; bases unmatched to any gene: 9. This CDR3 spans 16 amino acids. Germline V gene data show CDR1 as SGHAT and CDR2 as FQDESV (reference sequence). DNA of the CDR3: TGTGCCAGCAGCCTACGGACTAGCGGGATGGTAAATGAGCAGTTCTTC. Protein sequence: CASSLRTSGMVNEQFF.